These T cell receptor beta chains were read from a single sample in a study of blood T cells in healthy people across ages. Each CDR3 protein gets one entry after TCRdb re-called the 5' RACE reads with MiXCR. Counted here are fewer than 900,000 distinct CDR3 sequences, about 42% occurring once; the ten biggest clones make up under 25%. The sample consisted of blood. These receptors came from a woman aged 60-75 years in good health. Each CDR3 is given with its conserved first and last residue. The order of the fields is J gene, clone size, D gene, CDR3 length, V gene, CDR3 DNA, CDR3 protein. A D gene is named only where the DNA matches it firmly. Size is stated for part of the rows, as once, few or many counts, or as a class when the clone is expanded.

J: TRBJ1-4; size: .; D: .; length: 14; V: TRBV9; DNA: TGTGCCAGCAGCTCGACGGGTCCGGATGAAAAACTGTTTTTT; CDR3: CASSSTGPDEKLFF
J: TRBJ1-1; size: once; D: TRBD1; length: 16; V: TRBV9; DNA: TGTGCCAGCAGCTCCCGGGACAGGGGATCGAACACTGAAGCTTTCTTT; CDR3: CASSSRDRGSNTEAFF
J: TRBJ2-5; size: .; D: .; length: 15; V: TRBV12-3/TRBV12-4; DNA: TGTGCCAGCAGCGGAGGAGTCATGGCTAGTAATGAGCAGTACTTC; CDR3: CASSGGVMASNEQYF
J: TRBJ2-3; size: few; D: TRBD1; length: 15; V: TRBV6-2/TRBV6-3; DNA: TGTGCCAGCAGTTACCGACAGGGGAGGACAGATACGCAGTATTTT; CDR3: CASSYRQGRTDTQYF
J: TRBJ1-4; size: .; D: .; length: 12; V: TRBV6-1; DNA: TGTGCCAGCAGACCGGGACATGAAAAACTGTTTTTT; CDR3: CASRPGHEKLFF
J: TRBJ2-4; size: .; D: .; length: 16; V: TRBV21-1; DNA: TGTGCCAGCAGCAAAAGATGGTGGGACAGGTTAAAAGAGCAGTACTTC; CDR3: CASSKRWWDRLKEQYF
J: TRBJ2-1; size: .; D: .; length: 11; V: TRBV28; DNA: TGTGCCAGCACCAGTGGGGTTGAGCAGTTCTTC; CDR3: CASTSGVEQFF
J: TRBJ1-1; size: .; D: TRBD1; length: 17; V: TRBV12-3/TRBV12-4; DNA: TGTGCCAGCATCCCCGGGACAGGGGAGGGGATGAACACTGAAGCTTTCTTT; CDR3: CASIPGTGEGMNTEAFF
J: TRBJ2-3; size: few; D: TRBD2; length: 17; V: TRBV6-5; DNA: TGTGCCAGCAGTTCCCACCTAGCGGGAGTTCTCACAGATACGCAGTATTTT; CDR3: CASSSHLAGVLTDTQYF
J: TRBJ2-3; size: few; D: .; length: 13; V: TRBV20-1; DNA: TGCAGTGCTAGAGTTCCCAGCACAGATACGCAGTATTTT; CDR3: CSARVPSTDTQYF
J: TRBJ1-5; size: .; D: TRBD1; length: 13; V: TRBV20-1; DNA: TGCAGTGCTAGAGAGGACAGGGGCCAGCCCCAGCATTTT; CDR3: CSAREDRGQPQHF
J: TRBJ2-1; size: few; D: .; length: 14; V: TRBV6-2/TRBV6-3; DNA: TGTGCCAGCAGTCTTCGGACTGAGTACAATGAGCAGTTCTTC; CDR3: CASSLRTEYNEQFF
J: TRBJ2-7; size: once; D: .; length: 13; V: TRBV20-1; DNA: TGCAGTGCTAGAGTTGAAGCCTCCTACGAGCAGTACTTC; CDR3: CSARVEASYEQYF
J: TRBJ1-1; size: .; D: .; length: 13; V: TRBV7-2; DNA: TGTGCCAGCAGCCTTAACCGGGACACTGAAGCTTTCTTT; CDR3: CASSLNRDTEAFF
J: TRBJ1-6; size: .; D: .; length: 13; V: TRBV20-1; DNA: TGCAGTGCTAGGGACATAATTAATTCACCCCTCCACTTT; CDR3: CSARDIINSPLHF
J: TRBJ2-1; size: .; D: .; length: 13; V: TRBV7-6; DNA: TGTGCCAGCAGCAGCCGAGAGTTCAATGAGCAGTTCTTC; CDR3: CASSSREFNEQFF
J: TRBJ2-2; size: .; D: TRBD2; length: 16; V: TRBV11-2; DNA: TGTGCCAGCAGCTTAGCCGGGAGGGCCTTCCCCGGGGAGCTGTTTTTT; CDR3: CASSLAGRAFPGELFF
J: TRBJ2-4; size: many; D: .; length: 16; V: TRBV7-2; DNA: TGTGCCAGCAGCTTAATCGGCGGAGGGCACAAAAACATTCAGTACTTC; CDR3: CASSLIGGGHKNIQYF
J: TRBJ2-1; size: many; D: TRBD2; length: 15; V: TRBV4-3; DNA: TGCGCCAGCAGCCAAGATCCAGCGGGAGGGACTGAGCAGTTCTTC; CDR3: CASSQDPAGGTEQFF
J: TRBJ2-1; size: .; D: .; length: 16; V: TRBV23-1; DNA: TGCGCCAGCAGTCAACCAGGGGCGGAAAATGGGAATGAGCAGTTCTTC; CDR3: CASSQPGAENGNEQFF
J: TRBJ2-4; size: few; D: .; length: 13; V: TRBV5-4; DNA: TGTGCCAGCAGCGGGGGACGGGGCCAGGAGCAGTACTTC; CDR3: CASSGGRGQEQYF
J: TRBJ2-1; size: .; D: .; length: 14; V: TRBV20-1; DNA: TGCAGTGCTAGAGGAAGTAGCTCCTACAATGAGCAGTTCTTC; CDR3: CSARGSSSYNEQFF
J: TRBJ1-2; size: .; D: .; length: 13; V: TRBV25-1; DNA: TGTGCCAGCAGTGAAACTTTGGACTATGGCTACACCTTC; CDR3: CASSETLDYGYTF
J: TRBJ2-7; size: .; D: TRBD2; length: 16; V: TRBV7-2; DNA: TGTGCCAGCAGCCCCGAGAGCGGGAGCGGATACAATGAGCAGTACTTC; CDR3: CASSPESGSGYNEQYF
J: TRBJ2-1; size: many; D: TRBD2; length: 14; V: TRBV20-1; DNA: TGCAGTGCTAAGACGGGACTAGCGGGAGGGGAGCAGTTCTTC; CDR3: CSAKTGLAGGEQFF
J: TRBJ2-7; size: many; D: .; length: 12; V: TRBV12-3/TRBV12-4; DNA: TGTGCCAGCATGGAAGAAACCTACGAGCAGTACTTC; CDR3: CASMEETYEQYF
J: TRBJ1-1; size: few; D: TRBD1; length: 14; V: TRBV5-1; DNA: TGCGCCAGCAGCCAGGGGACAGAGAACACTGAAGCTTTCTTT; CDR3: CASSQGTENTEAFF
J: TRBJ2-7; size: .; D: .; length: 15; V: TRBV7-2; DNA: TGTGCCAGCAGCCGCGCCGGGATTGGTATAATAGAGGGGTACTTC; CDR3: CASSRAGIGIIEGYF
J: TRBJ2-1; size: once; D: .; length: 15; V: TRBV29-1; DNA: TGCAGCGTTGAATTTCCCCGGGGGGCGGACAATGAGCAGTTCTTC; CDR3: CSVEFPRGADNEQFF
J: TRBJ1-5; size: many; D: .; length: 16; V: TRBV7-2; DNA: TGTGCCAGCAGCTTTGGCGGTTCGAATAGCAATCAGCCCCAGCATTTT; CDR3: CASSFGGSNSNQPQHF
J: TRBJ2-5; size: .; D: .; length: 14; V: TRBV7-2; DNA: TGTGCCAGCAGCCTAAGGAAGTCACTGGAGACCCAGTACTTC; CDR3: CASSLRKSLETQYF
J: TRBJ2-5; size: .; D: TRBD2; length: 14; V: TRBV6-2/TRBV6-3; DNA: TGTGCCAGCAGCCCACTAGCGATTCTCGAGACCCAGTACTTC; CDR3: CASSPLAILETQYF
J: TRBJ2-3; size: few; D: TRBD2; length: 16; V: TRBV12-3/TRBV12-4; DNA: TGTGCCAGCAGCCGCCGCGGGACTAGTGATGTGAATACGCAGTATTTT; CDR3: CASSRRGTSDVNTQYF
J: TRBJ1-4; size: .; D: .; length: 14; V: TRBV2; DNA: TGTGCCAGCAGGCAGGGGATCTCTAATGAGAAACTGTTTTTT; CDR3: CASRQGISNEKLFF
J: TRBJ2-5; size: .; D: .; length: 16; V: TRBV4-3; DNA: TGCGCCAGCAGCCACCTACCCAGGGAGTCGGGGGAGACCCAGTACTTC; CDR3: CASSHLPRESGETQYF
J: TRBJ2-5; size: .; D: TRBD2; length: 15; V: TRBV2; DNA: TGTGCCAGCACCTCACTAGCGGGAGGCGTCAATGAGCAGTACTTC; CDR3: CASTSLAGGVNEQYF
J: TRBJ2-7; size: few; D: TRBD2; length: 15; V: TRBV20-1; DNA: TGCAGTGCTCGAAAAGATAGCGGGAGGGCCTACGAGCAGTACTTC; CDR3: CSARKDSGRAYEQYF
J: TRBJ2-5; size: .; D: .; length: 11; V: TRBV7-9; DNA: TGTGCCAGCAACAGTGCGGAGACCCAGTACTTC; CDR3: CASNSAETQYF
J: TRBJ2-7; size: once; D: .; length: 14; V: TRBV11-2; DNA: TGTGCCAGCAACTTAGCTCGTTTCGCAGGCGAGCAGTACTTC; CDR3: CASNLARFAGEQYF
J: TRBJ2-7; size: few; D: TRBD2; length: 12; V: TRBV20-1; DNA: TGCAGTGGGCGGGGGGCTCGGTACGAGCAGTACTTC; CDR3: CSGRGARYEQYF
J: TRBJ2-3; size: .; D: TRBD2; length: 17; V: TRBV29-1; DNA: TGCAGCCCCCGGAGGGCTAGCGGGGGGTTAGTGGCAGATACGCAGTATTTT; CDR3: CSPRRASGGLVADTQYF
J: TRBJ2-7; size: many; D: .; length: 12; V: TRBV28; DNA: TGTGCCAGCAGCCGGGGAGTTTACGAGCAGTACTTC; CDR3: CASSRGVYEQYF
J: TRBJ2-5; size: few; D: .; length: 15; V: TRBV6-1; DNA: TGTGCCAGCAGCCCCCCCGGGAACCTTAGGGAGACCCAGTACTTC; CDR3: CASSPPGNLRETQYF
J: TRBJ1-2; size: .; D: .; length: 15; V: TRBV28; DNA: TGTGCCAGCAGTTCCGCGGGACTGCTTCAGGATGGCTACACCTTC; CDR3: CASSSAGLLQDGYTF
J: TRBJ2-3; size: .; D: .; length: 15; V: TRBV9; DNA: TGTGCCAGCAGCGTGGTAGCAACCGCCACAGATACGCAGTATTTT; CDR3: CASSVVATATDTQYF
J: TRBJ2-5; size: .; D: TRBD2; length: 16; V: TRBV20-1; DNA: TGCAGTGCTAGAGACCCACTAGCGGGGGGGCCGGAGACCCAGTACTTC; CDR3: CSARDPLAGGPETQYF
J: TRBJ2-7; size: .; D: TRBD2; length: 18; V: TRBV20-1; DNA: TGCAGTGCTAGAGCGCGGGCGGGGGGCTCTAGGAGCTCCTACGAGCAGTACTTC; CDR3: CSARARAGGSRSSYEQYF
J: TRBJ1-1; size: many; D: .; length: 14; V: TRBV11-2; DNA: TGTGCCAGCAGCTTAGATCCAGGGGTGACTGAAGCTTTCTTT; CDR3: CASSLDPGVTEAFF
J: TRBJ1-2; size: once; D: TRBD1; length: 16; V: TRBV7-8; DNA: TGTGCCAGCAGCTTCAGTCCCGACAGGGTGGGGCCAGGCTACACCTTC; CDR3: CASSFSPDRVGPGYTF
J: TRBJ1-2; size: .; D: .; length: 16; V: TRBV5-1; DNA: TGCGCCAGCAGTTCTGCCGACAGCGGCGGGCACTATGGCTACACCTTC; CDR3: CASSSADSGGHYGYTF
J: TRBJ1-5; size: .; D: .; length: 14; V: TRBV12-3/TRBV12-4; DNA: TGTGCCAGCAGTTTAGGGCAGCCCAATCAGCCCCAGCATTTT; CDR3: CASSLGQPNQPQHF
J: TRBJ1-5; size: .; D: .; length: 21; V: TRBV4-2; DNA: TGTGCCAGCAGCCAAGTTTCATCGGTAGGGATGGGGAGGGGTTTCGGTCAGCCCCAGCATTTT; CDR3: CASSQVSSVGMGRGFGQPQHF
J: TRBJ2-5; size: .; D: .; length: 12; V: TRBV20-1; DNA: TGCAGTGCGGCGGGGGCCAAAGAGACCCAGTACTTC; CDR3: CSAAGAKETQYF